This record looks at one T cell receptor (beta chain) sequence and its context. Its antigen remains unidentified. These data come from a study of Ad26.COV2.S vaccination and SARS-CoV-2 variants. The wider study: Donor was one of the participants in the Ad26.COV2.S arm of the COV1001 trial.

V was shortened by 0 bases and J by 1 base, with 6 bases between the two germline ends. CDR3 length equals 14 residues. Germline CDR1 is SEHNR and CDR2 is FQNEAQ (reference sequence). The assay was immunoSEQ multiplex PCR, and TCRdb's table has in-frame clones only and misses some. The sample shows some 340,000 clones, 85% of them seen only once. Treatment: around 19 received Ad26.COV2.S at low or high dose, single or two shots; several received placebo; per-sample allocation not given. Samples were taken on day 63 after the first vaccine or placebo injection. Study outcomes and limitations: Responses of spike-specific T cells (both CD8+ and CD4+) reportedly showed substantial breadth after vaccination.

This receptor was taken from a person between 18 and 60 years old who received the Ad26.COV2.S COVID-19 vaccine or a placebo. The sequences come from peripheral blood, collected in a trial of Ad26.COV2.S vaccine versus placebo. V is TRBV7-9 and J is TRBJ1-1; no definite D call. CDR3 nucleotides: TGTGCCAGCAGCTTAGCCCGGACGAACACTGAAGCTTTCTTT. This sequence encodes CASSLARTNTEAFF.